A single sample gave rise to the 29 T cell receptor beta chains below, sequenced in a study of blood T cell repertoires in COVID-19. Assay: immunoSEQ multiplex PCR; the TCRdb copy retains only in-frame clones and omits some. The table includes about 360,000 clones, about 88% detected once. Sequencing input: peripheral blood. Every receptor here comes from a human donor in a cohort sampled during active COVID-19.

The chain links TRBV27 to TRBJ1-1; D ambiguous. Trimming removed 5 bases from V and 5 bases from J, with 15 bases in between. Germline CDR1 and CDR2: MNHEY and SMNVEV (reference sequence). This CDR3 has 14 residues. The CDR3 DNA is TGTGCCAGCAGTGAGACTGAACGGAGGACTGAAGCTTTCTTT. This encodes CASSETERRTEAFF.

This clone appeared a few times. V usage is TRBV7-9 and J usage is TRBJ1-3, with TRBD1 as a possible D gene (5 bases). The V gene's germline CDR1 is SEHNR and CDR2 FQNEAQ (reference sequence). The V and J ends lost 4 bases and 3 bases respectively, with 19 bases between them. The CDR3 is 17 residues long. The CDR3 protein is CASSSGGGLRDGNTIYF. CDR3 DNA: TGTGCCAGCAGCTCGGGCGGGGGACTGAGGGATGGAAACACCATATATTTT.

This clone is a singleton in its sample. J is TRBJ1-1 and V is TRBV18; D possibly corresponds to TRBD1 (5 bases). CDR1 and CDR2 from the germline V gene are KGHSH and LQKENI. Trimming removed 2 bases at V and 1 base at J, with 14 bases between. The CDR3 has 16 residues. Here the CDR3 DNA reads TGTGCCAGCTCACCAGTCCCGGGACTTACGAACACTGAAGCTTTCTTT. It translates to CASSPVPGLTNTEAFF.

The chain has TRBV5-1 and TRBJ2-3; unclear D gene. Trimming took off 6 bases at V and 2 bases at J, with 13 bases between the two ends. This CDR3 spans 14 amino acids. From germline, CDR1 is SGHRS and CDR2 YFSETQ. The CDR3 sequence: CASTHGAPTDTQYF. CDR3 in DNA: TGCGCCAGCACCCATGGAGCCCCCACAGATACGCAGTATTTT.

The chain links TRBV13 to TRBJ2-7, with 14 positions matching TRBD2. The junction had 11 bases not matched to a gene; V was cut back by 2 bases and J by 2 bases. CDR3 length: 19 residues. Germline CDR1 and CDR2: PRHDT and FYEKMQ (reference sequence). The CDR3 DNA is TGTGCCAGCAGCTTAAGGACTAGCGGGAGGTCCCTCGTACCCTACGAGCAGTACTTC. Translated, it gives CASSLRTSGRSLVPYEQYF. The full variable domain, with the rest looked up from reference TRBV13 and TRBJ2-7, is AAGVIQSPRHLIKEKRETATLKCYPIPRHDTVYWYQQGPGQDPQFLISFYEKMQSDKGSIPDRFSAQQFSDYHSELNMSSLELGDSALYFCASSLRTSGRSLVPYEQYFGPGTRLTVT.

CDR3 region: CASSFLGQGLLYGYTF. In nucleotides, the CDR3 is TGTGCCAGCAGCTTTTTGGGGCAGGGGTTACTGTATGGCTACACCTTC. V and J are TRBV7-8 and TRBJ1-2; TRBD1 might be the D (6 bases). Deletions cut 3 bases from V and 5 bases from J, with 19 bases between. The germline CDR1 and CDR2 sequences are SGHVS and FQNEAQ. CDR3 length equals 16 residues.

The table lists this clone with a count of one. J is TRBJ1-3 and V is TRBV19; 7 nucleotides line up with TRBD1. Germline CDR1 LNHDA, CDR2 SQIVND (reference sequence). V dropped 5 bases and J dropped 2; count of bases not matched to a gene: 9. The CDR3 has 16 amino acids. The CDR3 region has the DNA TGTGCCAGTAGTCCCCTACCGACAGGGACTGGAAACACCATATATTTT. Its protein product is CASSPLPTGTGNTIYF. The entire variable domain, with the rest obtained from reference TRBV19 and TRBJ1-3, is as follows: DGGITQSPKYLFRKEGQNVTLSCEQNLNHDAMYWYRQDPGQGLRLIYYSQIVNDFQKGDIAEGYSVSREKKESFPLTVTSAQKNPTAFYLCASSPLPTGTGNTIYFGEGSWLTVV.

A single count supports this clone. This chain joins TRBV7-9 and TRBJ1-1; D remains unclear. CDR3 length: 14 residues. The V gene lost 5 bases and the J gene lost 5 bases, with 15 bases spanning the gap. Per the germline V gene, CDR1 is SEHNR and CDR2 is FQNEAQ (reference sequence). Here the CDR3 reads CASSGRVSGTEAFF. The CDR3 DNA is TGTGCCAGCAGCGGAAGGGTAAGCGGGACTGAAGCTTTCTTT.

This clone was counted only a few times. The chain has TRBV7-9 and TRBJ1-4; 7 nucleotides agree with TRBD1. This CDR3 is built from 13 residues. V lost 5 bases, J lost 6 bases, and 3 bases stayed unmatched. Per the germline V gene, CDR1 is SEHNR and CDR2 is FQNEAQ (reference sequence). The CDR3 DNA reads TGTGCCAGCAGCGACGACAGGGATGAAAAACTGTTTTTT. This gives the protein CASSDDRDEKLFF. The whole variable domain, filled in from reference TRBV7-9 and TRBJ1-4, reads DTGVSQNPRHKITKRGQNVTFRCDPISEHNRLYWYRQTLGQGPEFLTYFQNEAQLEKSRLLSDRFSAERPKGSFSTLEIQRTEQGDSAMYLCASSDDRDEKLFFGSGTQLSVL.

This clone was recorded once. The chain employs TRBV18 and TRBJ1-3, with D uncertain. The germline gives CDR1 KGHSH, CDR2 LQKENI. V lost 1 base to trimming and J lost 0 bases, with 10 bases between them. The CDR3 has 16 residues. CDR3 sequence (DNA): TGTGCCAGCTCACCACGGGTGGGGAGCTCTGGAAACACCATATATTTT. This codes for CASSPRVGSSGNTIYF.

The sample holds one count of this clone. This chain links TRBV6-5 with TRBJ2-1; 9 nucleotides line up with TRBD1. The CDR3 has 16 amino acids. Germline V gene lookup returns CDR1 MNHEY and CDR2 SVGAGI. J was trimmed by 5 bases and V by 4 bases; bases with no gene match: 9. The CDR3 bases are TGTGCCAGCAGTTCCAACGACAGGGGGAGAAACAATGAGCAGTTCTTC. It yields the protein CASSSNDRGRNNEQFF.

This chain joins TRBV11-2 and TRBJ2-6, with a weak D call TRBD1 (5 bases). Trimming cost V 2 bases and J 2 bases, with 7 bases left between them. The germline V gene has CDR1 SGHAT and CDR2 FQNNGV. This CDR3 has 15 amino acids. The CDR3 DNA sequence: TGTGCCAGCAGCTTACAGGGTACTGGGGCCAACGTCCTGACTTTC. It codes for CASSLQGTGANVLTF.

The genes are TRBV14 and TRBJ2-3; D unclear. Germline V lookup: CDR1 SGHDN, CDR2 FVKESK. Trimming pared 4 bases from V and 4 bases from J, leaving 15 bases between. The CDR3 is made up of 15 amino acids. The CDR3 DNA reads TGTGCCAGCAGCCTTTTTCTGGAGAGGCCAGATACGCAGTATTTT. It specifies CASSLFLERPDTQYF.

V and J are TRBV30 and TRBJ1-6; 8 bases align to TRBD1. Trimming took 2 bases from V and 7 from J; bases not matched to a gene: 10. The length of the CDR3 is 16 residues. Looked up from germline, CDR1 is GTSNPN and CDR2 is SVGIG (reference sequence). The CDR3 sequence: CAWSLPRTGGNSPLHF. The CDR3 DNA sequence: TGTGCCTGGAGTTTACCGCGTACAGGGGGGAATTCACCCCTCCACTTT. Complete variable domain (other parts from reference TRBV30 and TRBJ1-6): SQTIHQWPATLVQPVGSPLSLECTVEGTSNPNLYWYRQAAGRGLQLLFYSVGIGQISSEVPQNLSASRPQDRQFILSSKKLLLSDSGFYLCAWSLPRTGGNSPLHFGNGTRLTVT.

This sequence joins TRBV6-5 and TRBJ2-7; the D gene is possibly TRBD1 (5 bases). CDR1 MNHEY and CDR2 SVGAGI come from the germline V gene. V gave up 6 bases and J gave up 9 bases, with 18 bases separating them. The CDR3 runs to 13 residues. Here the CDR3 DNA reads TGTGCCAGCAGCGCCTTAGACAGACGTGGGCAGTACTTC. This translates into CASSALDRRGQYF.

The sample holds a few counts of this clone. The V gene is TRBV27, the J gene TRBJ1-6, with TRBD1 matching 7 bases. The CDR3 is 18 amino acids. The V segment lost 0 bases and the J segment 0 bases; nucleotides outside the gene matches: 5. The germline V gene encodes CDR1 MNHEY and CDR2 SMNVEV (reference sequence). CDR3 nucleotides: TGTGCCAGCAGTTTATCGCCACAGGGGCTCTCCTATAATTCACCCCTCCACTTT. Translating it yields CASSLSPQGLSYNSPLHF.

The count of this clone is one. The chain is built from TRBV3-1 (or the pseudogene TRBV3-2) and TRBJ2-5, with D perhaps matching TRBD2 (6 bases). Germline V gene lookup returns CDR1 LGHDT and CDR2 YNNKEL (reference sequence). V dropped 4 bases and J dropped 5 bases, with 17 bases sitting between them. This CDR3 has 15 amino acids. The CDR3 sequence: CASSPVGGEGETQYF. The CDR3 coding sequence is TGTGCCAGCAGCCCCGTGGGAGGCGAAGGGGAGACCCAGTACTTC.

About this clone itself: The sample carries other DNA sequences with the same CDR3. The chain employs TRBV20-1 and TRBJ2-5; TRBD2 agrees at 7 bases. Germline CDR1 DFQATT, CDR2 SNEGSKA (reference sequence). The CDR3 covers 10 residues. The DNA for the CDR3 is TGCTCCAGCGGGAAAGAGACCCAGTACTTC. It encodes CSSGKETQYF.

The chain carries TRBV28 and TRBJ2-2, with D possibly TRBD1 on 5 matching bases. CDR3 length: 12 amino acids. The V and J ends lost 6 bases and 6 bases respectively, with 8 bases between them. Germline CDR1 and CDR2: MDHEN and SYDVKM. CDR3 protein: CASRWGPGELFF. CDR3 nucleotide sequence: TGTGCCAGCAGGTGGGGCCCCGGGGAGCTGTTTTTT.

This chain connects TRBV27 to TRBJ2-2, with 8 positions matching TRBD2. The germline gives CDR1 MNHEY, CDR2 SMNVEV (reference sequence). The length of the CDR3 is 15 residues. The V and J ends lost 4 bases and 4 bases, in that order; junction bases with no gene match: 5. CDR3 residues: CASSWRLATTGELFF. The CDR3 bases are TGTGCCAGCAGTTGGAGACTAGCGACCACCGGGGAGCTGTTTTTT.

J is TRBJ2-2 and V is TRBV5-4; 8 positions agree with TRBD1. J gave up 6 bases and V 0 bases, and 10 bases lay outside the gene matches. CDR3 length: 17 amino acids. Germline V gene sequence: CDR1 SGHNT, CDR2 YYREEE (reference sequence). In DNA form, the CDR3 reads TGTGCCAGCAGCTTGGTGGCAGGGGGCGCAGAACCCGGGGAGCTGTTTTTT. Translated, it gives CASSLVAGGAEPGELFF.

A single count supports this clone. This chain joins TRBV6-2 or TRBV6-3 and TRBJ2-1; 12 bases line up with TRBD2. Unmatched junction bases numbered 8, after V lost 5 bases and J lost 9 bases. The CDR3 loop spans 15 amino acids. Germline V gene lookup returns CDR1 MNHEY and CDR2 SVGEGT. CDR3 DNA: TGTGCCAGCAGTACGACTAGCGGGGGTATCGCTGAGCAGTTCTTC. It translates to CASSTTSGGIAEQFF.

This sequence joins TRBV6-1 and TRBJ1-4, with TRBD1 matching over 9 bases. Losses at the gene ends were 0 bases for V and 7 bases for J; bases not matched to a gene: 12. The CDR3 is made up of 18 amino acids. Germline V CDR1 and CDR2: MNHNS, SASEGT. CDR3 in amino acids: CASSEAHYQTGGVEKLFF. The CDR3 DNA sequence: TGTGCCAGCAGTGAAGCCCATTACCAAACAGGGGGCGTTGAAAAACTGTTTTTT.

As regards this clone: One end of the junction is discordant with germline, which a read error may explain. The chain is built from TRBV7-3 and TRBJ2-4; possibly TRBD2 for D (5 bases). From germline, CDR1 is SGHTA and CDR2 FQGTGA. The CDR3 consists of 15 residues. The chain's CDR3 is CASSVTGLAENIQYF. The CDR3 DNA reads as TGTGCCAGCAGCGTGACCGGGCTAGCCGAAAACATTCAGTACTTC.

V is TRBV4-1 and J is TRBJ2-3, with TRBD2 matching over 7 bases. Germline CDR1 MGHRA, CDR2 YSYEKL. The CDR3 is made up of 14 amino acids. J was trimmed by 12 bases and V by 3 bases; bases with no gene match: 12. CDR3: CASSQVGGRGEQYF. CDR3 nucleotide sequence: TGCGCCAGCAGCCAGGTGGGCGGCCGGGGGGAACAGTATTTT.

This clone was picked up a small number of times. This chain connects TRBV28 to TRBJ1-2; D is unresolved. The CDR3 length is 12 residues. V was shortened by 8 bases and J by 2 bases, with 9 bases between the two germline ends. Germline lookup yields CDR1 MDHEN and CDR2 SYDVKM. The CDR3 DNA reads TGTGCCAGCCAGGCGTCGAACTATGGCTACACCTTC. Amino acid sequence: CASQASNYGYTF.

The rearrangement links TRBV28 to TRBJ2-7; TRBD1 matches 9 bases. The CDR3 extends over 15 amino acids. CDR1 is MDHEN, CDR2 SYDVKM, per germline. V lost 3 bases, J lost 6 bases, and 9 bases stayed unmatched. The DNA for the CDR3 is TGTGCCAGCAGTTTTCAGGACAGGGGAAGGGGCGAGCAGTACTTC. It codes for CASSFQDRGRGEQYF.

This rearrangement joins TRBV2 to TRBJ2-3; tentatively, D is TRBD1 (5 bases). In germline, CDR1 is SNHLY, CDR2 FYNNEI. CDR3 size: 15 residues. The V and J ends lost 6 bases and 2 bases respectively, with 15 bases between them. DNA for the CDR3: TGTGCCAGCAGGATACAGGAGTTACCCACAGATACGCAGTATTTT. Protein product: CASRIQELPTDTQYF.

V gene TRBV19 combines with J gene TRBJ1-5, with 7 positions matching TRBD1. CDR3 length: 18 amino acids. CDR1 is LNHDA and CDR2 is SQIVND in the germline V gene (reference sequence). Trimming at V came to 3 bases and at J to 6 bases, leaving 17 bases not matched to a gene. The CDR3 spells CASSMSLSPRQGSQPQHF. The CDR3 DNA reads as TGTGCCAGTAGTATGAGTTTAAGTCCCCGACAGGGCAGTCAGCCCCAGCATTTT.